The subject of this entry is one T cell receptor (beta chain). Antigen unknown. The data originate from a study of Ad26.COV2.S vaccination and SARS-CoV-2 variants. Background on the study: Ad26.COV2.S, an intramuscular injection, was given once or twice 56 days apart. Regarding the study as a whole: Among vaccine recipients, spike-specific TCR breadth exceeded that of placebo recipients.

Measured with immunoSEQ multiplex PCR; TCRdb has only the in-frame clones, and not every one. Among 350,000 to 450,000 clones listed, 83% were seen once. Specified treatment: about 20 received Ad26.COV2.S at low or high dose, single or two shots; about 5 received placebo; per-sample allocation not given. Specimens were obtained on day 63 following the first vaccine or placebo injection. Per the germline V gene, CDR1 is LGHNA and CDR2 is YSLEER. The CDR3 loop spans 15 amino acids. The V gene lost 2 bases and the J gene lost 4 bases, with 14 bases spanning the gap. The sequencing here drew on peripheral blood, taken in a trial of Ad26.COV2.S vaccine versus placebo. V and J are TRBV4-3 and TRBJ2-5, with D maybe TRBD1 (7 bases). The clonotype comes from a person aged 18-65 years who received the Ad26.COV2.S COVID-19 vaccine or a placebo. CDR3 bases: TGCGCCAGCAGCCAACTTCACAGGGGAGGAGAGACCCAGTACTTC. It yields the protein CASSQLHRGGETQYF.